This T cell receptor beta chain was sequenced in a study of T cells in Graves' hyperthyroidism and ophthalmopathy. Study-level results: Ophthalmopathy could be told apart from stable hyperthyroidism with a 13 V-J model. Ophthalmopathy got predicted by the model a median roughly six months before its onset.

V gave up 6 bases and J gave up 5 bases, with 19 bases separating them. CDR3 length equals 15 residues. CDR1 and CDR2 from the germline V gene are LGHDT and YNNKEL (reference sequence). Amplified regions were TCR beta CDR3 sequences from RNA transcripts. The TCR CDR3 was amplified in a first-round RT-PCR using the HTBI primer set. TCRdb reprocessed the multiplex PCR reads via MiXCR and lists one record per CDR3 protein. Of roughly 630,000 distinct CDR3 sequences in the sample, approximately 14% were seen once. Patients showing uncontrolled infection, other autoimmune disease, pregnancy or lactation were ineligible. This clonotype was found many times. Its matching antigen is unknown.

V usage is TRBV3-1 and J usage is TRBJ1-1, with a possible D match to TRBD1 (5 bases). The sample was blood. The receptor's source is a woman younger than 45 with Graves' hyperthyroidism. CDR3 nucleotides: TGTGCCAGCAGGGGTGATAGGGGCGATGGAACTGAAGCTTTCTTT. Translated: CASRGDRGDGTEAFF. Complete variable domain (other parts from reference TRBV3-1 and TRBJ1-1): DTAVSQTPKYLVTQMGNDKSIKCEQNLGHDTMYWYKQDSKKFLKIMFSYNNKELIINETVPNRFSPKSPDKAHLNLHINSLELGDSAVYFCASRGDRGDGTEAFFGQGTRLTVV.